This is a list of T cell receptor beta chains from one sample in a study of shared clonotypes between healthy human individuals. Data came from immunoSEQ multiplex PCR; TCRdb stores just in-frame clones and leaves some out. The sample records more than 2,000,000 clones, roughly 93% being singletons. The sample comprised naive CD4+ T cells from PBMCs. The source of these receptors is a man younger than 30 in good health. Some clones in this sample may be carry-over from other donors' samples. Both conserved end residues are part of each CDR3. The order of the fields is CDR3 DNA, CDR3 protein, D gene, V gene, J gene, clone size. The D gene is left open where the match is weak. Rows give clone size only sometimes, using once, few, many, or a class for an expanded clone.

CDR3nt: TGTGCCAGCTTCAGCTATAAGAACACTGAAGCTTTCTTT; CDR3aa: CASFSYKNTEAFF; d_gene: NA; v_gene: TRBV28; j_gene: TRBJ1-1; abundance: few
CDR3nt: TGTGCCAGCAGCCCAGGCCCGGGGAGCGGGTATGGCTACACCTTC; CDR3aa: CASSPGPGSGYGYTF; d_gene: NA; v_gene: TRBV5-4; j_gene: TRBJ1-2; abundance: once
CDR3nt: TGTGCCAGCAGCCCCGAACAGTTTTCTAACTATGGCTACACCTTC; CDR3aa: CASSPEQFSNYGYTF; d_gene: NA; v_gene: TRBV7-6; j_gene: TRBJ1-2; abundance: NA
CDR3nt: TGTGCCAGCAGCTTGGGGACTAGCGGGAGTACCGGGGAGCTGTTTTTT; CDR3aa: CASSLGTSGSTGELFF; d_gene: TRBD2; v_gene: TRBV5-6; j_gene: TRBJ2-2; abundance: NA
CDR3nt: TGTGCCAGCAGCTTAGTGGTGCATTCCTACGAGCAGTACTTC; CDR3aa: CASSLVVHSYEQYF; d_gene: NA; v_gene: TRBV7-9; j_gene: TRBJ2-7; abundance: NA
CDR3nt: TGTGCCAGCGACAGGGGGCGACTAACTTCTGGGGCCAACGTCCTGACTTTC; CDR3aa: CASDRGRLTSGANVLTF; d_gene: TRBD1; v_gene: TRBV19; j_gene: TRBJ2-6; abundance: NA
CDR3nt: TGTGCCAGCAGCCTCCGGGGCTTTTACAATGAGCAGTTCTTC; CDR3aa: CASSLRGFYNEQFF; d_gene: NA; v_gene: TRBV6-1; j_gene: TRBJ2-1; abundance: NA
CDR3nt: TGTGCCAGCAGCCCGGACAGGATCTATGGCTACACCTTC; CDR3aa: CASSPDRIYGYTF; d_gene: TRBD1; v_gene: TRBV7-2; j_gene: TRBJ1-2; abundance: NA
CDR3nt: TGTGCCAGCAGGGAAGCGGGGCCGGGTCTTGAGCAGTACTTC; CDR3aa: CASREAGPGLEQYF; d_gene: TRBD2; v_gene: TRBV28; j_gene: TRBJ2-7; abundance: once
CDR3nt: TGTGCCAGCAGAGACCGAACGAACACTGAAGCTTTCTTT; CDR3aa: CASRDRTNTEAFF; d_gene: NA; v_gene: TRBV2; j_gene: TRBJ1-1; abundance: NA
CDR3nt: TGTGCCAGCAGTGACGGGGGGCCGGAGACCCAGTACTTC; CDR3aa: CASSDGGPETQYF; d_gene: NA; v_gene: TRBV2; j_gene: TRBJ2-5; abundance: NA
CDR3nt: TGCGCCAGCAGCCCCGGACAGGAAACAGATACGCAGTATTTT; CDR3aa: CASSPGQETDTQYF; d_gene: TRBD1; v_gene: TRBV5-1; j_gene: TRBJ2-3; abundance: NA
CDR3nt: TGCGCCAGCAGCTTGTGGCTCTTGGAGACCCAGTACTTC; CDR3aa: CASSLWLLETQYF; d_gene: NA; v_gene: TRBV5-1; j_gene: TRBJ2-5; abundance: NA
CDR3nt: TGCGCCAGCAGTGTCTCGGGCGTTAGCTCCTACGAGCAGTACTTC; CDR3aa: CASSVSGVSSYEQYF; d_gene: NA; v_gene: TRBV4-1; j_gene: TRBJ2-7; abundance: once
CDR3nt: TGTGCCAGCAGCCACCGGGACAGGGGCCGAAAACTGTTTTTT; CDR3aa: CASSHRDRGRKLFF; d_gene: TRBD1; v_gene: TRBV5-6; j_gene: TRBJ1-4; abundance: NA
CDR3nt: TGTGCCAGTAGTATTATGACAGGCTATGGCTACACCTTC; CDR3aa: CASSIMTGYGYTF; d_gene: NA; v_gene: TRBV19; j_gene: TRBJ1-2; abundance: few
CDR3nt: TGTGCCAGCACCCCCGACCTGAACACTGAAGCTTTCTTT; CDR3aa: CASTPDLNTEAFF; d_gene: NA; v_gene: TRBV7-9; j_gene: TRBJ1-1; abundance: NA
CDR3nt: TGTGCCAGCGGAAAGACAGGGGCCAACAATCAGCCCCAGCATTTT; CDR3aa: CASGKTGANNQPQHF; d_gene: TRBD1; v_gene: TRBV28; j_gene: TRBJ1-5; abundance: NA
CDR3nt: TGTGCCAGCTCACCAACGACAGGGGACCAGCCCCAGCATTTT; CDR3aa: CASSPTTGDQPQHF; d_gene: TRBD1; v_gene: TRBV18; j_gene: TRBJ1-5; abundance: NA
CDR3nt: TGCGCCAGCAGCTTGCGAGCGGCGAGCACAGATACGCAGTATTTT; CDR3aa: CASSLRAASTDTQYF; d_gene: NA; v_gene: TRBV5-1; j_gene: TRBJ2-3; abundance: NA
CDR3nt: TGTGCCAGCAGTGAGGAACACAGCTACACTGAAGCTTTCTTT; CDR3aa: CASSEEHSYTEAFF; d_gene: NA; v_gene: TRBV2; j_gene: TRBJ1-1; abundance: NA
CDR3nt: TGCGCCAGCAGTGAGTGGCAGGGGGGCACAGATACGCAGTATTTT; CDR3aa: CASSEWQGGTDTQYF; d_gene: TRBD1; v_gene: TRBV10-1; j_gene: TRBJ2-3; abundance: NA
CDR3nt: TGTGCCTGGAGTGGGGGGACAGTAGAAACTTCGAACACTGAAGCTTTCTTT; CDR3aa: CAWSGGTVETSNTEAFF; d_gene: TRBD1; v_gene: TRBV30; j_gene: TRBJ1-1; abundance: NA